The subject of this entry is one T cell receptor beta chain. The antigen this receptor binds is unknown. Per-base quality was not reported, and no clone a single base away is much larger than it. Its CDR3 holds 12 amino acids, cysteine through phenylalanine. Of the read, only the CDR3 DNA is kept; its 36 bases are in frame from base 1. Per the germline V gene, SGHDT is the CDR1 and YYEEEE is the CDR2. V and J are truncated by 2 bases and 4 bases respectively, leaving an intervening sequence of 4 bases. The data were taken from a study of blood T cell repertoires in COVID-19 (dated by TCRdb to between 2020 and 2021). Looking at the study overall: Samples from collaborators originated in the United States, Italy and Spain and spanned both the acute and convalescent phases of COVID-19. The repertoires were made available in a free public database intended to serve as a resource for research on the immune response to SARS-CoV-2. The prospective study material was composed of cDNA or gDNA derived from T cells, B-cell-depleted T cells, or PBMCs. Deeply sampled blood TCRbeta repertoires from subjects exposed to, actively infected with, or recovered from COVID-19 were included in the dataset. Sample metadata almost always included a de-identified subject ID, COVID-19 status, age in years and sex. Where available, HLA class I and class II types were taken from metadata supplied by the sample provider and were not determined by assay-based typing. Samples were obtained from the ongoing ImmuneRACE study (first 160 participants) and from about 1,300 subjects provided by 6 global collaborators. General conclusions and limits of the study: How much clinical and demographic metadata was included differed by source and by participant, and the metadata was provided uncurated.

Collaborating institutions collected whole blood in K2EDTA tubes following their own protocols. For TCRbeta analysis, collaborators shipped samples in one of three forms: frozen whole blood, isolated PBMCs, or DNA extracted from either of those sample types. The immunoSEQ Assay, a bias-controlled multiplex PCR, was used to amplify TCRbeta CDR3 regions from genomic DNA. The authors processed their data as follows. The number of nucleated cells in each sample was estimated by amplification of reference gene primers within the assay. Sequence reads were collapsed and filtered to measure the absolute abundance of every unique TCRbeta CDR3 rearrangement. For each sample, productive Simpson clonality was calculated as the square root of Simpson's diversity index over productive rearrangements. TCRdb carries this immuneACCESS record with in-frame sequences only. Its versions omit some clonotypes, under half of them owing to an unresolved V gene in the studies checked, with the rest unexplained. That table supplies the V and J calls and clone size; D and trimming were determined from the DNA. The sample table records roughly 110,000 clones; 80% to 90% of these occur just once. Clones ranked in the top ten supply about 5.3% of the sample.

The sequence is built from TRBV5-6 and TRBJ1-5, with the D gene not confidently named. This receptor was obtained from a man in his forties or fifties with active or convalescent COVID-19. Sequenced: peripheral blood. CDR3 sequence: CASSLLNQPQHF. The DNA sequence reads TGTGCCAGCAGCTTACTGAATCAGCCCCAGCATTTT.